This T cell receptor beta chain was recovered during a study of T cell responses to AZD1222 COVID-19 vaccine. The V and J ends lost 0 bases and 1 base, in that order; junction bases with no gene match: 7. Germline assignment: CDR1 MGHRA and CDR2 YSYEKL. The CDR3 runs to 17 residues. Some clones are missing from TCRdb's copy, which holds only in-frame ones; the method was immunoSEQ multiplex PCR. The data contain about 120,000 clones, around 90% of them seen just once; the ten biggest clones take up 6.5% to 9%. Sequenced material: peripheral blood, taken on day 0 of AZD1222 vaccination. The clonotype comes from an adult in good health. The chain joins TRBV4-1 to TRBJ2-7; 9 bases agree with TRBD2. The CDR3 spells CASSQEGTSWGSYEQYF. Here the CDR3 DNA reads TGCGCCAGCAGCCAAGAGGGGACTAGCTGGGGATCCTACGAGCAGTACTTC.